This paragraph covers one T cell receptor (beta chain) sequence. This receptor's antigen is unknown. No base quality information exists; no much larger clone differs at one position. V loses 0 bases of germline sequence and J loses 7 bases, and the interval between the two ends is 10 bases. The germline V gene encodes CDR1 MNHEY and CDR2 SVGAGI. Including cysteine and phenylalanine, the CDR3 has 14 amino acids. Only CDR3 DNA remains: 42 bases, in frame from the first base. The cohort was made up of 650 to 700 healthy bone marrow donors. Cohort members were all nominally healthy when sampled, although unrecorded immune exposures were likely present. The donor was CMV seronegative and belonged to the group of 350 to 400 seronegative cohort members. A peripheral blood sample was collected from each donor, and TCR beta sequencing was performed on peripheral blood mononuclear cells. Genomic DNA was extracted from the blood cell samples with the Qiagen DNeasy Blood Extraction Kit.

These data come from a study of cytomegalovirus exposure and HLA in healthy donors (TCRdb year 2017). The study in broad terms: According to an earlier analysis of 587 of the donors, some 180 million T cells yielded 117 million unique TCR beta sequences and around 280 Gb of sequence data. An earlier analysis of fewer than 750 of the donors used high-throughput TCR beta sequencing to judge whether each TCR beta V gene segment behaved as functional or pseudogenic. Of the 350 to 450 genotyped donors, about 80% fell in the genetic ancestry cluster associated with self-reported Caucasian donors. A later analysis re-examined previously published TCR beta repertoires from several hundred donors and added high-resolution HLA genotyping to investigate patterns of TCR occurrence. The study was designed to test whether signatures of past pathogen exposure could be identified by cataloging public T cell receptors. Donor age, sex, ethnicity and CMV serostatus were compiled together with the repertoire data. Across around 400 genotyped donors of the cohort, an average of about 240,000 unique TCR beta nucleotide sequences per donor were sequenced, and approximately 17% of those sequences were non-productive. A separate validation cohort of approximately 130 different subjects was used in addition to the approximately 610-subject first cohort. Every repertoire in the discovery cohort had been generated on one and the same sequencing platform. The study profiled the T cell repertoires of more than 500 subjects by immunosequencing and related them to cytomegalovirus serostatus. A later genetic analysis took genome-wide SNP genotypes for about 60% of the roughly 670 donors and used that subset as a discovery cohort. To predict cytomegalovirus infection status, the study combined high-throughput TCR immunosequencing, statistical association of individual TCRs with disease status, and machine learning. The number of typed donors differed by locus: roughly 629-640 for A, B, C, DRB1 and DQB1; 522 for DQA1; some 610 for DPA1; and some 450 for DPB1. Both class I and class II loci were covered by HLA typing, at four-digit resolution. Roughly 5 DR-DQ haplotypes were handled as single units for association and clustering because linkage in the cohort was strong. The later analysis used no new phenotypic data to find candidate immune exposures, relying instead on TCR beta sequences and their occurrence across donors. An early release that covered more than 550 HLA-typed donors contained approximately 300 gigabases of sequencing data and tens of millions of unique TCR sequences.

Library preparation was by the immunoSEQ multiplex PCR assay. For the multiplex PCR, a mixture combining 60 forward primers for TCR Vbeta segments and 13 reverse primers for TCR Jbeta segments was used. A multiplex PCR assay on genomic DNA amplified the CDR3 region of rearranged TCR beta genes. The Illumina HiSeq System was used to sequence the amplified TCR beta libraries as 87-base-pair reads. Processing in the source paper ran as follows. A later analysis tallied approximately 87 million unique TCR beta chains across the 700 or so repertoires, and around 12 million of those chains were shared by two or more donors. To remove PCR and sequencing errors, raw reads were error-corrected and collapsed into unique sequences using a nearest-neighbor algorithm that merged closely related sequences. V, D and J gene segments were assigned by aligning CDR3 sequences to IMGT reference sequences. For a sequence to be retained, a match of at least six nucleotides was required to both a V gene segment and a J gene segment. A rearrangement counted as productive if the CDR3 had no stop codons and remained in frame with V and J, and every other rearrangement counted as non-productive. Following IMGT convention, CDR3 was defined as the stretch from the second conserved V-encoded cysteine to the conserved J-encoded phenylalanine. The earlier analysis of some 550 of the donors excluded any sequence lacking an unambiguous match to a single V gene segment. An earlier analysis of several hundred of the donors classified V segments as functional when productive rearrangements were above 56.7% and as segregating when the standard deviation between donors was above 5%. A statistical classification framework was built for diagnosing cytomegalovirus status from the catalog of TCR beta chain sequences. In a later analysis, TCR nucleotide sequences were compared against IMGT/GENE-DB human TR gene sequences so that V and J genes could be assigned. Using the TCRdist pipeline, a later analysis assigned CDR3 sequences along with most-parsimonious VDJ recombination scenarios. In a later analysis, each TCR beta chain was defined by its CDR3 amino acid sequence together with its V-gene family, and reads lacking a unique V-gene family were excluded. As a way to deal with suspected cross-contamination and a sequencing artifact, a later analysis dropped 450 to 600 nucleotide sequences that were highly shared and had low generation probability. A later analysis calculated a clonal expansion index for each public chain from normalized within-repertoire ranks of inferred template counts. In a later analysis, generation probabilities were computed using a VDJ recombination model fitted to out-of-frame rearrangements, and the results were checked against IGoR. In a later analysis, TCR-TCR, TCR-HLA and TCR-CMV co-occurrence was scored with hypergeometric tests, and a repertoire-size bias correction was applied to TCR pairs. A later analysis estimated false discovery rates by permuting HLA or CMV assignments 20 times. In a later analysis, co-occurring TCRs were grouped using DBSCAN, with TCRdist sequence similarity added in when clustering inside HLA-allele-positive subsets. For co-occurrence clustering, repertoires with fewer than 30,000 or more than 120,000 public chains were excluded, along with four to six repertoires with anomalous nucleotide sharing. TCRdb took over this immuneACCESS table, retaining in-frame rearrangements with V and J assigned. Such tables are incomplete; in checked studies, under half of the missing clones stem from an unresolved V gene, and the remainder is unexplained. V, J and clone size are taken as reported in that table, and D and trimming were inferred from the DNA itself. Within this sample are roughly 150,000 clones, with about 85% of them counted one time only. The biggest ten clones account for roughly 2.4% of the sample.

Paper-wide results and their limitations: Because counts were too low, seventeen rarely observed V segments, including chromosome 9 orphons, were excluded from the earlier analysis of 500 to 700 of the donors. In vitro tests confirmed that a few of the cytomegalovirus-associated TCR beta chains recognize cytomegalovirus antigens. The classifier was reported to diagnose cytomegalovirus status with high specificity and sensitivity in both the original and validation cohorts. Most TCR sequences were observed very rarely across donors, whereas some public TCRs were present in many individuals. According to a later genetic analysis, donors in an Asian-associated ancestry cluster had fewer N-insertions in productive TCRs than the approximately 630-donor mean. Linkage disequilibrium might explain the correlated functional status among segregating V segments, but an unknown experimental factor could not be excluded. According to a later analysis, TCR association rates differed among HLA loci, with DRB1 alleles showing the most associated TCRs and HLA-C alleles showing the fewest. The presence/absence analyses assumed that sequencing depth was roughly uniform across donors, and that assumption may not be true. The study gave a list of around 170 TCR beta chains associated with cytomegalovirus. Several of the top co-occurrence clusters appeared to be linked to parvovirus B19, influenza, CMV and Epstein-Barr virus, according to a later analysis. A later analysis found that most CMV-associated TCR beta chains appeared HLA-restricted, with HLA associations seemingly driven largely by CMV exposure. A later analysis found that HLA-associated TCR beta chains were more clonally expanded and had lower generation probabilities than equally common non-associated chains. Assigning TCR associations to individual alleles was difficult when HLA alleles, especially DR and DQ, strongly co-occurred. The authors suggested that the approach could potentially be extended to other disease states and immunological phenotypes. CMV serostatus was the only immune exposure information available for the cohort. A further reported finding was that TCR beta sequences accurately predicted the HLA-A and HLA-B alleles for most subjects in the first cohort. Specific HLA alleles were associated with 15,000 to 20,000 TCR beta sequences at a false discovery rate of 0.05 in a later analysis. The cohort was sequenced for TCR beta chains only, and without alpha or paired-chain data the features that could be detected were limited. Some IMGT-functional V segments, including TRBV6-2 and TRBV6-3, could not be told apart with the 87-base-pair reads, so those segments were excluded. A group of highly shared sequence variants was considered likely to be a technical artifact of the sequencing pipeline. An association between a missense DCLRE1C variant and V-gene and J-gene trimming of TCR beta chains was found in a later genetic analysis and replicated in an independent cohort. Because HLA typing was unavailable for some donors at each locus, only the typed subset was used in association tests. In an earlier analysis of 587 of the donors, most TCR beta V segments appeared in productive rearrangements about 87% or about 30% of the time, broadly matching IMGT annotations.

The sequence was obtained from a woman under 30 in good health and CMV-seronegative. The sequence is built from TRBV6-5 and TRBJ1-3; confidence is insufficient to name the D gene. Source material: PBMCs. CDR3 reads: CASSYSHPGNTIYF. In nucleotide form, the sequence is TGTGCCAGCAGTTACTCACACCCGGGTAACACCATATATTTT.